This T cell receptor (beta chain) was recovered during a study of radiation and T cells in renal cell carcinoma. Study summary: Nephrectomy followed 15 Gy stereotactic body radiation by 4 weeks. Study-wide findings and caveats: Baseline intratumoral clonotype presence is unknown without pretreatment biopsies. In blood, top tumor clones expanded by 2 weeks, shrinking by 4.

For this clone: Its specificity is not known.

The time point was: baseline pretreatment blood. The treatment here: 15 Gy SBRT to primary tumor, nephrectomy 4 weeks later. Generated by immunoSEQ multiplex PCR, the TCRdb table keeps only in-frame clones and is missing some. This table holds about 91,000 clones, about four fifths found once. The material was blood, obtained from a patient whose treatment included radiotherapy and nephrectomy. This receptor was taken from a man aged 55 to 70 with renal cell carcinoma.

Written as DNA, the CDR3 is TGTGCCAGCAGTTCCCCGGGAGCTAACTATGGCTACACCTTC. Its translation is CASSSPGANYGYTF. J is TRBJ1-2 and V is TRBV6-5; D is uncertain. Germline V gene sequence: CDR1 MNHEY, CDR2 SVGAGI. The CDR3 covers 14 residues. Trimming cost V 4 bases and J 0 bases, with 9 bases left between them.